This T cell receptor (beta chain) was observed in a study of blood T cell repertoires in COVID-19. Looking at the study overall: The origin of the acute and convalescent COVID-19 samples was the United States, Italy and Spain.

CDR3 length: 14 residues. The V and J ends lost 5 bases and 6 bases, in that order; junction bases with no gene match: 4. Germline CDR1 is SNHLY and CDR2 is FYNNEI. The table came from immunoSEQ multiplex PCR; TCRdb's copy has only in-frame clones and leaves some out. In the table there are some 96,000 clones, about 88% of which are singletons. Sequenced: peripheral blood. The chain recombines TRBV2 with TRBJ1-1; TRBD1 matches at 12 bases. This sequence originates from a man aged 25 to 40 in a cohort sampled during active COVID-19. In nucleotides, the CDR3 is TGTGCCAGCAGTCCGGGACAGGGGGCTGCTGAAGCTTTCTTT. It specifies CASSPGQGAAEAFF.